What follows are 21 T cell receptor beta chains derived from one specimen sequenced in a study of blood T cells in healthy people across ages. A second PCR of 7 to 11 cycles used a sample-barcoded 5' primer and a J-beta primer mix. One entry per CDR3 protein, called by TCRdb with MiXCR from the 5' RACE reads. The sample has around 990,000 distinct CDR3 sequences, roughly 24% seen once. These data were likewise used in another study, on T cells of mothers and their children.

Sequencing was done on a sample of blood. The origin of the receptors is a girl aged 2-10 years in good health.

The CDR3 sequence: CASSGRNYEQYF. The CDR3 DNA reads TGTGCCAGCAGTGGACGGAACTACGAGCAGTACTTC. V is TRBV2 and J is TRBJ2-7; no clear D. V was shortened by 4 bases and J by 3 bases, with 7 bases between the two germline ends. This CDR3 is built from 12 residues. CDR1 and CDR2 (germline): SNHLY, FYNNEI.

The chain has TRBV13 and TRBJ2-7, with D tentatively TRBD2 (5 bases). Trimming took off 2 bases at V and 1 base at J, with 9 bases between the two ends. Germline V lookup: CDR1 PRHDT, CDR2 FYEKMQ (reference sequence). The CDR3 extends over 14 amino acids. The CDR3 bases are TGTGCCAGCAGCTTACGGAGCGGTTCCTACGAGCAGTACTTC. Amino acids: CASSLRSGSYEQYF. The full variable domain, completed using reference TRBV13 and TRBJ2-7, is AAGVIQSPRHLIKEKRETATLKCYPIPRHDTVYWYQQGPGQDPQFLISFYEKMQSDKGSIPDRFSAQQFSDYHSELNMSSLELGDSALYFCASSLRSGSYEQYFGPGTRLTVT.

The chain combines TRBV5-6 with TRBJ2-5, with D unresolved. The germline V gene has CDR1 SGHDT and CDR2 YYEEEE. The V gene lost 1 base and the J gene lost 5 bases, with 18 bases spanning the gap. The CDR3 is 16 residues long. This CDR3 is CASSLPMGEGEETQYF. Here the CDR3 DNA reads TGTGCCAGCAGCTTGCCCATGGGTGAAGGTGAGGAGACCCAGTACTTC.

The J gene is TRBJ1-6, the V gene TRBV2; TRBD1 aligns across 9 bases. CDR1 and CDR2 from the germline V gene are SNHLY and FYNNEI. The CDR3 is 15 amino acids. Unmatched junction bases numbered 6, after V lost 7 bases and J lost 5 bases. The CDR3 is CASIKDRGNNSPLHF. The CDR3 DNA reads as TGTGCCAGCATCAAGGACAGGGGAAATAATTCACCCCTCCACTTT.

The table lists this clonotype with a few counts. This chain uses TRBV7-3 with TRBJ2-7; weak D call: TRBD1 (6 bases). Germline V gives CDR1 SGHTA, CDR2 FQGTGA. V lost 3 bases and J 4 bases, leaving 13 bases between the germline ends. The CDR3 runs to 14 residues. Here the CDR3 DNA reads TGTGCCAGCAGCTTCCGGGCAGGGGCTTACGAGCAGTACTTC. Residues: CASSFRAGAYEQYF.

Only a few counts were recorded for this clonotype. CDR3 coding DNA: TGTGCCACCAGTGATTTGCCTAGCGGGAGGGCCGGGAATGAGCAGTTCTTC. Amino acid sequence: CATSDLPSGRAGNEQFF. V and J are TRBV24-1 and TRBJ2-1, with 12 bases aligning to TRBD2. The V and J ends lost 0 bases and 7 bases, in that order; junction bases with no gene match: 6. The germline CDR1 and CDR2 sequences are KGHDR and SFDVKD. CDR3 length: 17 amino acids.

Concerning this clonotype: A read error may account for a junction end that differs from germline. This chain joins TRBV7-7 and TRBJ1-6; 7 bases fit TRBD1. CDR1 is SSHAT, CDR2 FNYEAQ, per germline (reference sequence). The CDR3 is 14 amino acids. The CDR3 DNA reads TGTGCTAGCAGCTCCGGGACAGAATCTTCACCCCTCCACTTT. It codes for CASSSGTESSPLHF.

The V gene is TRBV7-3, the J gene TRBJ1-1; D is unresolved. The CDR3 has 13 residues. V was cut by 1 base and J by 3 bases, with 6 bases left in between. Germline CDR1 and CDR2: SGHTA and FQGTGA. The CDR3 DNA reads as TGTGCCAGCAGCTTAATGCCGTACACTGAAGCTTTCTTT. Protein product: CASSLMPYTEAFF.

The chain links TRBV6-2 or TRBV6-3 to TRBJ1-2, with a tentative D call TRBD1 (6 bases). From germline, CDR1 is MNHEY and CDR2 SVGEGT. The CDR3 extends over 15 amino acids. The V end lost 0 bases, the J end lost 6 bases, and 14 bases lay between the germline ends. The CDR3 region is CASSYSTKGGDGYTF. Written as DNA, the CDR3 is TGTGCCAGCAGTTACTCAACCAAGGGGGGCGATGGCTACACCTTC.

CDR3 DNA: TGCGCCAGCGGCTCAGGGTTAAAGTCCTACGAGCAGTACTTC. Protein sequence: CASGSGLKSYEQYF. This chain links TRBV4-3 with TRBJ2-7; the D gene is possibly TRBD1 (5 bases). CDR1 and CDR2 from the germline V gene are LGHNA and YSLEER. The CDR3 is made up of 14 amino acids. V was trimmed by 8 bases and J by 1 base, leaving 15 bases between them.

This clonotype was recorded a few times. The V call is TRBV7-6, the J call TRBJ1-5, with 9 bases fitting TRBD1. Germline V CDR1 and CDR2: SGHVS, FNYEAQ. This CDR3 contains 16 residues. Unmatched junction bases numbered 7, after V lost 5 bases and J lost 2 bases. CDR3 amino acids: CASSQTGGIGNQPQHF. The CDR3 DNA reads TGTGCCAGCAGCCAGACAGGGGGAATAGGCAATCAGCCCCAGCATTTT.

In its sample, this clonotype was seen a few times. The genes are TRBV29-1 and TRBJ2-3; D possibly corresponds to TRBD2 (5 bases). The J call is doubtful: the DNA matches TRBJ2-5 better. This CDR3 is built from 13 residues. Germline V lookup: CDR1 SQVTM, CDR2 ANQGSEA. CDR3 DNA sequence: TGCAGCGTTGAAGATACGACTAAAGAGACCCAGTACTTC. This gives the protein CSVEDTTKETQYF.

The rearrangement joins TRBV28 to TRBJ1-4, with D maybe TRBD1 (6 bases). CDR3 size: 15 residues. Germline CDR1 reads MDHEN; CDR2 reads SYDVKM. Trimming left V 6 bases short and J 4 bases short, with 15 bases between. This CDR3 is CASSTYGTNNEKLFF. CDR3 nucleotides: TGTGCCAGCAGCACCTACGGGACAAATAATGAAAAACTGTTTTTT. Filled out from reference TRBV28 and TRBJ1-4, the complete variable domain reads DVKVTQSSRYLVKRTGEKVFLECVQDMDHENMFWYRQDPGLGLRLIYFSYDVKMKEKGDIPEGYSVSREKKERFSLILESASTNQTSMYLCASSTYGTNNEKLFFGSGTQLSVL.

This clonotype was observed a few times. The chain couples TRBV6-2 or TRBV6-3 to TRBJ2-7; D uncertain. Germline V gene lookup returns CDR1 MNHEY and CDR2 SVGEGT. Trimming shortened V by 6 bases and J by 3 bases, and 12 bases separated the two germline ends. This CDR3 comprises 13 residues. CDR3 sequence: CASRGGPGYEQYF. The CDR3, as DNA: TGTGCCAGCAGGGGTGGACCTGGCTACGAGCAGTACTTC.

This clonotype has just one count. This CDR3 is CASSFDRTSPSTRYF. For the CDR3, the DNA is TGTGCCAGCAGTTTTGATAGGACTAGCCCATCCACAAGGTATTTT. The rearrangement links TRBV12-3 or TRBV12-4 to TRBJ2-3, with 8 bases identical to TRBD2. This CDR3 has 15 amino acids. Trimming took 3 bases from V and 14 from J; bases not matched to a gene: 16.

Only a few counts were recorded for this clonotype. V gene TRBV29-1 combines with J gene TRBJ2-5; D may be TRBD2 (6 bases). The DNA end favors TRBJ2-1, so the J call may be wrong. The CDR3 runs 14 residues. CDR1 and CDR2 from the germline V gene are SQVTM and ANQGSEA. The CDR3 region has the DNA TGCAGCGGAGGTGGTGAGACTAGGGTCAATGAGCAGTTCTTC. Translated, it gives CSGGGETRVNEQFF.

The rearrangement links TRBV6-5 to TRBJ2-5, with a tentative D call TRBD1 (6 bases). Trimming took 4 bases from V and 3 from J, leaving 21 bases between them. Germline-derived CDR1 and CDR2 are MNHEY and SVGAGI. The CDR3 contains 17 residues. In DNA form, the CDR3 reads TGTGCCAGCAGTTGGGACGACAGGAGGTTTATGGAAGAGACCCAGTACTTC. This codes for CASSWDDRRFMEETQYF.

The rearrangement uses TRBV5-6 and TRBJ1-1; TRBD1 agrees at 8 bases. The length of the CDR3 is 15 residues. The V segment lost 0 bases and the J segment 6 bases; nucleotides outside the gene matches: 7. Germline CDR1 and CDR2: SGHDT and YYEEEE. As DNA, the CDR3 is TGTGCCAGCAGCTTGGCATCAGGACAGGGCCCTGAAGCTTTCTTT. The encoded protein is CASSLASGQGPEAFF.

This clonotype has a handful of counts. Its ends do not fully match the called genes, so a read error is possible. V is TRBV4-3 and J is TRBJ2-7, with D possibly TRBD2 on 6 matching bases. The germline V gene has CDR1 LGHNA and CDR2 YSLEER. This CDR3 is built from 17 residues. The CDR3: CVSSQDLGGVTSYEQYF. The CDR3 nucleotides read TGCGTCAGCAGCCAAGATCTGGGGGGTGTAACCTCCTACGAGCAGTACTTC.

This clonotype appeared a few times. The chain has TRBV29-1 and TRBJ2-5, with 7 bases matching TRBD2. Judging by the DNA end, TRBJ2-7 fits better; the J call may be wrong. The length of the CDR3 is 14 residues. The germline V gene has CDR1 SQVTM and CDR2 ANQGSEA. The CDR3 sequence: CSVTGGTYSYEQYF. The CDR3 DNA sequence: TGCAGCGTTACCGGGGGGACCTACTCCTACGAGCAGTACTTC.

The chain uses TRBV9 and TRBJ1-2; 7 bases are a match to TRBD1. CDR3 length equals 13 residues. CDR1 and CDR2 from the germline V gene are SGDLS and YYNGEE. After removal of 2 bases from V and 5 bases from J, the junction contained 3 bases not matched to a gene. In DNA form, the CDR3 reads TGTGCCAGCAGCGTCGACAGGGTTTATGGCTACACCTTC. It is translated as CASSVDRVYGYTF.